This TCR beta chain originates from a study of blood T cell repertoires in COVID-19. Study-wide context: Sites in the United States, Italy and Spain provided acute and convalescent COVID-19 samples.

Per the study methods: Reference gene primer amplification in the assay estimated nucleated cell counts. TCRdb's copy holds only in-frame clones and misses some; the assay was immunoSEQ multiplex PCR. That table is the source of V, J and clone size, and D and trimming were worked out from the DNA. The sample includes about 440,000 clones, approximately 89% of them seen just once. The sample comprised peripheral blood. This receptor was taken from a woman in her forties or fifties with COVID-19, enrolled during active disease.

Here the CDR3 DNA reads TGTGCCAGCAGTTTTGGTGCGGCGAACTATGGCTACACCTTC. Protein product: CASSFGAANYGYTF. The chain combines TRBV2 with TRBJ1-2; D is unclear. Germline CDR1 reads SNHLY; CDR2 reads FYNNEI. Trimming stripped 5 bases from V and 2 bases from J, with 12 bases between. CDR3 length: 14 residues.